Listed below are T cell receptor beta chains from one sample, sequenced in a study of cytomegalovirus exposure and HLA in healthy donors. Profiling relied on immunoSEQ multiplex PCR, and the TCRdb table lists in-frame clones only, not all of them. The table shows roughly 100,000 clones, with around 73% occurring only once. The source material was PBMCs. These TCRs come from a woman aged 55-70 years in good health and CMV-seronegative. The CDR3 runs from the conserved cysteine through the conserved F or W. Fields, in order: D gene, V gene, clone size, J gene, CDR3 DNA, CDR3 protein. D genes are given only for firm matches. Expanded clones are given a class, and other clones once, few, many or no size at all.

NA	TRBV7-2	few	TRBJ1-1	TGTGCCAGCAGCTTAAGGAGGGGGAACACTGAAGCTTTCTTT	CASSLRRGNTEAFF
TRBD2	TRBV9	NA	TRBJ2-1	TGTGCCAGCAGCGGGGGACTAGCGAATGAGCAGTTCTTC	CASSGGLANEQFF
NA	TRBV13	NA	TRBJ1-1	TGTGCCAGCAGCTCCAACATTCTGAACACTGAAGCTTTCTTT	CASSSNILNTEAFF
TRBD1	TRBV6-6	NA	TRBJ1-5	TGTGCCACCTCCGGGACAGGGAAGCATTTT	CATSGTGKHF
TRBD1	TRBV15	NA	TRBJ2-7	TGTGCCACCAGCAGAGGTCCCGGGCAGGGGGTGAACGAGCAGTACTTC	CATSRGPGQGVNEQYF
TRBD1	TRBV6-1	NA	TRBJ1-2	TGTGCCAGCAGAAGGGGGACAGACTATGGCTACACCTTC	CASRRGTDYGYTF
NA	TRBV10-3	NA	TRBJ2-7	TGTGCCATCAGGCCAACGGACTCCGTGTCCTACGAGCAGTACTTC	CAIRPTDSVSYEQYF
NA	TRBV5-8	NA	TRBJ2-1	TGTGCCAGCAGCTACCTTAGCGGAAATGAGCAGTTCTTC	CASSYLSGNEQFF
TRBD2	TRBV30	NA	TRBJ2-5	TGTGCCTGGAATGCGGGAGCAGCGGTGGAGACCCAGTACTTC	CAWNAGAAVETQYF
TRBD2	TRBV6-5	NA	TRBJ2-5	TGTGCCACCTCTAGCGGGGGCCACGGCGAAGAGACCCAGTACTTC	CATSSGGHGEETQYF
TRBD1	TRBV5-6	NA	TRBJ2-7	TGTGCCAGCAGCTTACAAGGGACAGGGGGCGGGGAGCAGTACTTC	CASSLQGTGGGEQYF